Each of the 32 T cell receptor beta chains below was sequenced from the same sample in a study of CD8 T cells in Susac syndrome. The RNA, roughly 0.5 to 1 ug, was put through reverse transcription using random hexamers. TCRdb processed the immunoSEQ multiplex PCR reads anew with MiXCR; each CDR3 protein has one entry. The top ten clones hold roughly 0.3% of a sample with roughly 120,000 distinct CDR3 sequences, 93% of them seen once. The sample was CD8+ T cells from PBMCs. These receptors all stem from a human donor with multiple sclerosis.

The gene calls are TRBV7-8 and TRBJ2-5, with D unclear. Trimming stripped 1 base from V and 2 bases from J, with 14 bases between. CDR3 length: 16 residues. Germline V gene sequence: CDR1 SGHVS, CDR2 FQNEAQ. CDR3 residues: CASSLDLDHLQETQYF. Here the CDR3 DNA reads TGTGCCAGCAGCTTAGATCTAGACCACTTACAAGAGACCCAGTACTTC.

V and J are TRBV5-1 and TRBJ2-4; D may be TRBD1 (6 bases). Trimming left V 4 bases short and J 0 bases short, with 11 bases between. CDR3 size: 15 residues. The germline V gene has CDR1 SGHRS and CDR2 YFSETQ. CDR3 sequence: CASSPQGPAKNIQYF. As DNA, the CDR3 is TGCGCCAGCAGCCCGCAGGGGCCAGCCAAAAACATTCAGTACTTC.

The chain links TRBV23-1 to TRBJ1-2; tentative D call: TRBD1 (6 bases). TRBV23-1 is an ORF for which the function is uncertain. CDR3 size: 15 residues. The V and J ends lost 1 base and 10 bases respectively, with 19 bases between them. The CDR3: CASSQLRQGKPIYTF. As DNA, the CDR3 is TGCGCCAGCAGTCAATTGCGCCAGGGGAAACCAATCTACACCTTC.

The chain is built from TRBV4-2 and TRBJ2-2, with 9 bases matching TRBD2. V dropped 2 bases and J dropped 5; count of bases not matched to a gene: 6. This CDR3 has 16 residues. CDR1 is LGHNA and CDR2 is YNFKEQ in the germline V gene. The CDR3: CASSQRGLAYTGELFF. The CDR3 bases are TGTGCCAGCAGCCAACGAGGACTAGCGTATACCGGGGAGCTGTTTTTT.

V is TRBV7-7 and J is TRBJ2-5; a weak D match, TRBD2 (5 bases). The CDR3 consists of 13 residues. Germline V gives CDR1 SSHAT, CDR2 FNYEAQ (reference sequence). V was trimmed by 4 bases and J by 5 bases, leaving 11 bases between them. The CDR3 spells CASSSLGGETQYF. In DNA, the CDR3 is TGTGCCAGCAGCTCCCTAGGCGGGGAGACCCAGTACTTC.

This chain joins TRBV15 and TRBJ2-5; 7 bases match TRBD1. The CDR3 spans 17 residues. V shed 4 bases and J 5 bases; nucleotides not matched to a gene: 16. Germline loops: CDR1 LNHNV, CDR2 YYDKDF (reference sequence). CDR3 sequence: CATSIADGRGSWETQYF. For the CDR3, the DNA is TGTGCCACCAGCATCGCCGACGGCAGGGGGTCTTGGGAGACCCAGTACTTC.

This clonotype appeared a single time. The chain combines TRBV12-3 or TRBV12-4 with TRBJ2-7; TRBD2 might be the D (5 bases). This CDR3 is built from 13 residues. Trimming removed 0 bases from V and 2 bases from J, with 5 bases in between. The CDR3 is CASSLAGAYEQYV. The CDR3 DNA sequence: TGTGCCAGCAGTTTAGCGGGAGCCTACGAGCAGTACGTC.

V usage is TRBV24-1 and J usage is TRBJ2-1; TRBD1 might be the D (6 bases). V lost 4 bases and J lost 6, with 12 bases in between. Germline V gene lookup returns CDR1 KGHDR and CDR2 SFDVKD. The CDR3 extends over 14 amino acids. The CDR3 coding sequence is TGTGCCACCAGTGACCTTACAGGGCCCAATGAGCAGTTCTTC. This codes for CATSDLTGPNEQFF.

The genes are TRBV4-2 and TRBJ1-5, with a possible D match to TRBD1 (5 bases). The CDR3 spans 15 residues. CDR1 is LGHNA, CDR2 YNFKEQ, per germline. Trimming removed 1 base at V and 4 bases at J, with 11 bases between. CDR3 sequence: CASSQGIGVNQPQHF. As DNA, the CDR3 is TGTGCCAGCAGCCAAGGAATAGGGGTGAATCAGCCCCAGCATTTT.

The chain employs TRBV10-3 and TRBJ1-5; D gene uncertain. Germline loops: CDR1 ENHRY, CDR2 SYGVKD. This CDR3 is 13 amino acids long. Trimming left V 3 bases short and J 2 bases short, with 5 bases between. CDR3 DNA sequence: TGTGCCATCAGTGAAGCAGGCAATCAGCCCCAGCATTTT. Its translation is CAISEAGNQPQHF.

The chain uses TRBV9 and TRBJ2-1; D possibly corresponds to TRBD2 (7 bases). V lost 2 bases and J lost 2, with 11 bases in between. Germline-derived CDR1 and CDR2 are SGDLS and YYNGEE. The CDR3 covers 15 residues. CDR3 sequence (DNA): TGTGCCAGCAGCGTCCGGGGGGCCGCCTACAATGAGCAGTTCTTC. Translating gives CASSVRGAAYNEQFF.

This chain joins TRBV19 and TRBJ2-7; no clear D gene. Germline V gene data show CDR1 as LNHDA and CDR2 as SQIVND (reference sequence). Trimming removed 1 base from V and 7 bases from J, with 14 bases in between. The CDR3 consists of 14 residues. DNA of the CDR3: TGTGCCAGTAGTATAGTTCCACGGTCTGTGGAGCAGTACTTC. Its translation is CASSIVPRSVEQYF.

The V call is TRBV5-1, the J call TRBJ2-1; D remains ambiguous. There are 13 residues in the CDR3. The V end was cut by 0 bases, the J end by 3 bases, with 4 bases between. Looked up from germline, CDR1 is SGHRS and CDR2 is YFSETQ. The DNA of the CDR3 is TGCGCCAGCAGCTTGGTTGGCTACAATGAGCAGTTCTTC. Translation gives CASSLVGYNEQFF. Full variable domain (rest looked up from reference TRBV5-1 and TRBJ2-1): KAGVTQTPRYLIKTRGQQVTLSCSPISGHRSVSWYQQTPGQGLQFLFEYFSETQRNKGNFPGRFSGRQFSNSRSEMNVSTLELGDSALYLCASSLVGYNEQFFGPGTRLTVL.

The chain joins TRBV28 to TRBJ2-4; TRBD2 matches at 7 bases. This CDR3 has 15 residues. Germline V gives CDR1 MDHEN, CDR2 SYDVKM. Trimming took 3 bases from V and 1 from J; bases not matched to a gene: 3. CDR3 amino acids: CASSFTGGAKNIQYF. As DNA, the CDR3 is TGTGCCAGCAGTTTCACCGGGGGGGCCAAAAACATTCAGTACTTC.

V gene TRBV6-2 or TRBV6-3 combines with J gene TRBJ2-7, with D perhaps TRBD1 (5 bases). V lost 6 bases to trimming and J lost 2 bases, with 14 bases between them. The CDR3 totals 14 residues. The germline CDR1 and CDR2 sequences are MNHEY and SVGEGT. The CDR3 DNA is TGTGCCAGCAGCTTGACAGACTTTCCCTACGAGCAGTACTTC. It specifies CASSLTDFPYEQYF.

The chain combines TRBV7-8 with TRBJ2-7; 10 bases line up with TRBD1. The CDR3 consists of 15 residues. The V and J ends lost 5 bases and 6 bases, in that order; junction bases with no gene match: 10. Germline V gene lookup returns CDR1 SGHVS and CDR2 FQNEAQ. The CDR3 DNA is TGTGCCAGCAGCCGAGGCCGGGACAGGGGATCCGAGCAGTACGTC. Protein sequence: CASSRGRDRGSEQYV.

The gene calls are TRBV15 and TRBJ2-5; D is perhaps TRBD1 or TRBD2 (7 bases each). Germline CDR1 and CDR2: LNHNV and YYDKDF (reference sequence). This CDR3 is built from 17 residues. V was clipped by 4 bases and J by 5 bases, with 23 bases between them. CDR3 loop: CATSTGDYRGPRETQYF. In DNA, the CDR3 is TGTGCCACCAGCACAGGGGACTACAGGGGTCCGCGGGAGACCCAGTACTTC.

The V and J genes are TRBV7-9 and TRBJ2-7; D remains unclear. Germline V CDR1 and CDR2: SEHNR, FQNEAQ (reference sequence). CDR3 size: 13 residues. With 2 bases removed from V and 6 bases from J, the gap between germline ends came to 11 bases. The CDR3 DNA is TGTGCCAGCAGCTTATCGGGTCAGGCCGAGCAGTACTTC. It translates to CASSLSGQAEQYF.

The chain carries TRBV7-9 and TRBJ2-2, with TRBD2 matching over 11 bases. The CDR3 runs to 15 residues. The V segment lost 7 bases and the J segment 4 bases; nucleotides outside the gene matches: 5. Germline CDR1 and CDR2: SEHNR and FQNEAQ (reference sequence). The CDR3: CASIAGTSGTGELFF. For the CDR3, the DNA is TGTGCCAGCATCGCTGGGACTAGCGGCACCGGGGAGCTGTTTTTT.

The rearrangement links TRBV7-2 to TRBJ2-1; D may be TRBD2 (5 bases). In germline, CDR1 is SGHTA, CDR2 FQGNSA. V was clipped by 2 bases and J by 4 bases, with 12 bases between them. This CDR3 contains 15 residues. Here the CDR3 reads CASSLMAGGYNEQFF. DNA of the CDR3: TGTGCCAGCAGCTTAATGGCGGGCGGATACAATGAGCAGTTCTTC.

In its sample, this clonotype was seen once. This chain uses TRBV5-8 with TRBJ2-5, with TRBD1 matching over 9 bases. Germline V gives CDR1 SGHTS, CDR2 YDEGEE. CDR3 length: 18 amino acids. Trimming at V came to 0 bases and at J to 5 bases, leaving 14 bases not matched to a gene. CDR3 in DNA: TGTGCCAGCAGCTTGGGGGGCCCCCCGTGGACAGGGGAGGAGACCCAGTACTTC. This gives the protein CASSLGGPPWTGEETQYF.

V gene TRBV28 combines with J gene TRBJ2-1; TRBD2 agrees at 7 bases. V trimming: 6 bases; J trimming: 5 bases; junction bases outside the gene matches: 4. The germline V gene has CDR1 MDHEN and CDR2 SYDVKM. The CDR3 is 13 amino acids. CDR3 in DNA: TGTGCCAGCAGGTGGGGGGGGAACAATGAGCAGTTCTTC. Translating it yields CASRWGGNNEQFF. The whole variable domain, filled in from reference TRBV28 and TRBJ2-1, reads DVKVTQSSRYLVKRTGEKVFLECVQDMDHENMFWYRQDPGLGLRLIYFSYDVKMKEKGDIPEGYSVSREKKERFSLILESASTNQTSMYLCASRWGGNNEQFFGPGTRLTVL.

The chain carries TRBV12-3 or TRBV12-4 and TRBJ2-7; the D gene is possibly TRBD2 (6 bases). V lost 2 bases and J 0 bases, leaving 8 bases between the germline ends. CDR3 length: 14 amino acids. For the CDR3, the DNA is TGTGCCAGCAGTTTAAGGGGACTCTCCTACGAGCAGTACTTC. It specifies CASSLRGLSYEQYF.

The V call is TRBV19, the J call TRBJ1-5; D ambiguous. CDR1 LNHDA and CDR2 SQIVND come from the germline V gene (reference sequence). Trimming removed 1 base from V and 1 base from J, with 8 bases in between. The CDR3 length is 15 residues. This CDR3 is CASSIVSPSNQPQHF. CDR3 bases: TGTGCCAGTAGTATAGTATCACCAAGCAATCAGCCCCAGCATTTT.

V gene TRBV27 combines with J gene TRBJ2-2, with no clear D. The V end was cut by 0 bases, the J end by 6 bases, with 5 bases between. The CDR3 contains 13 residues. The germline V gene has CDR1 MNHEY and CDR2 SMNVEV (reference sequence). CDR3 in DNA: TGTGCCAGCAGTTTATCAGGCCCCGGGGAGCTGTTTTTT. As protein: CASSLSGPGELFF.

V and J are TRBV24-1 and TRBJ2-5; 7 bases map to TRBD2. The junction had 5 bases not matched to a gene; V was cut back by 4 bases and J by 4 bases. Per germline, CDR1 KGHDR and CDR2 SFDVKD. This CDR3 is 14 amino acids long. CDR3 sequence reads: CATSDPGGGETQYF. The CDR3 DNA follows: TGTGCCACCAGTGACCCGGGAGGTGGAGAGACCCAGTACTTC.

For the CDR3, the DNA is TGTGCCAGCAGCCAAATACTACTTGGGGGCTACACCTTC. Amino acids: CASSQILLGGYTF. J is TRBJ1-2 and V is TRBV12-3 or TRBV12-4, with D unclear. The germline V and J ends were trimmed by 6 bases and 8 bases, with 16 bases remaining between them. There are 13 residues in the CDR3.

The CDR3 spells CASSLVGTRGHHTQYF. The CDR3 DNA is TGTGCCAGCAGCTTAGTTGGGACAAGGGGTCACCATACGCAGTATTTT. The V gene is TRBV7-8, the J gene TRBJ2-3; perhaps TRBD1 as D (6 bases). The CDR3 is made up of 16 amino acids. Per germline, CDR1 SGHVS and CDR2 FQNEAQ. Between the trimmed V and J ends, which lost 1 base and 7 bases, there was a span of 18 bases.

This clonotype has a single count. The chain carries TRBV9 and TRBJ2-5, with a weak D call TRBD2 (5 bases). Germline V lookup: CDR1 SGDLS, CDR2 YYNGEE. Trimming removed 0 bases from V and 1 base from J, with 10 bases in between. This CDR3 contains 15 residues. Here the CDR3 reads CASSVASSLQETQYF. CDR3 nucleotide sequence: TGTGCCAGCAGCGTAGCTAGCAGCCTCCAAGAGACCCAGTACTTC.

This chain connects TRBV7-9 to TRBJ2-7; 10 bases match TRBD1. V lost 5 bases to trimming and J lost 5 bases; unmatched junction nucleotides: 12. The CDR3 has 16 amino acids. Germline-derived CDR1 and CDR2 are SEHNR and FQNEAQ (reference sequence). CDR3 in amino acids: CASSPPGQGIGDEQYF. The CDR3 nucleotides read TGTGCCAGCAGCCCCCCGGGACAGGGGATTGGCGACGAGCAGTACTTC.

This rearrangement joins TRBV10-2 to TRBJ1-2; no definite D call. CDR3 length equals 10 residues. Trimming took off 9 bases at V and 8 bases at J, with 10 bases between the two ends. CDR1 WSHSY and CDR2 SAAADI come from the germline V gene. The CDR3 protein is CARLSTGYTF. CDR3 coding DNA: TGCGCCAGATTATCGACCGGCTACACCTTC.

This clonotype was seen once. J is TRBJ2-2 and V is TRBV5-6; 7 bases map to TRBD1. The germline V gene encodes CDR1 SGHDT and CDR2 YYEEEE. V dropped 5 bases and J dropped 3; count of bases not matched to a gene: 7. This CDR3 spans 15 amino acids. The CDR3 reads CASRDRDRYTGELFF. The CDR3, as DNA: TGTGCCAGCAGGGATCGGGACAGATACACCGGGGAGCTGTTTTTT.